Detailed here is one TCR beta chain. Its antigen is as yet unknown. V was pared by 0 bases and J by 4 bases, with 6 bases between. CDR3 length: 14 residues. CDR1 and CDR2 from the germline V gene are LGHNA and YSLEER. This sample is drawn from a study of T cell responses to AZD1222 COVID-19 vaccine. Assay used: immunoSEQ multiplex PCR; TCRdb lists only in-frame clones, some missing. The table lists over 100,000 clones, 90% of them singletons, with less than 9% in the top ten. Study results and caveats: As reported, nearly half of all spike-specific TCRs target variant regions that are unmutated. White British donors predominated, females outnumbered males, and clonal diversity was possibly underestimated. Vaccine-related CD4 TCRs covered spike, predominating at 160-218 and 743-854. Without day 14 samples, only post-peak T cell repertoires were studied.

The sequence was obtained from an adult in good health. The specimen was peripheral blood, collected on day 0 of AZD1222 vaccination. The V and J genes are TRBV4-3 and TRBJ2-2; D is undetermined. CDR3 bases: TGCGCCAGCAGCCAAGATTCGCTCACCGGGGAGCTGTTTTTT. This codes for CASSQDSLTGELFF.